The TCR beta chain under discussion was sequenced for a study of OX40 agonist ivuxolimab in advanced cancers. Only in-frame clones appear in the TCRdb table, and some are missing; sequencing was by immunoSEQ multiplex PCR. The data contain about 55,000 clones, about 82% of them singletons. V shed 5 bases and J shed 8 bases, with 15 bases lying between them. The CDR3 has 13 residues. Germline values: CDR1 SGHTA, CDR2 FQGTGA. Peripheral blood came from all dose cohorts at three timepoints. V gene TRBV7-3 combines with J gene TRBJ1-1, with a possible D match to TRBD1 (5 bases). Sequenced here: CD4+ or CD8+ T cells sorted from blood, sampled in a trial of the OX40 agonist ivuxolimab. This clonotype was sampled from an adult with an advanced solid tumor such as melanoma, head and neck, liver or kidney cancer. CDR3 sequence: CASSPRVGGEAFF. The CDR3 nucleotides are TGTGCCAGCAGCCCCCGGGTGGGGGGGGAAGCTTTCTTT.